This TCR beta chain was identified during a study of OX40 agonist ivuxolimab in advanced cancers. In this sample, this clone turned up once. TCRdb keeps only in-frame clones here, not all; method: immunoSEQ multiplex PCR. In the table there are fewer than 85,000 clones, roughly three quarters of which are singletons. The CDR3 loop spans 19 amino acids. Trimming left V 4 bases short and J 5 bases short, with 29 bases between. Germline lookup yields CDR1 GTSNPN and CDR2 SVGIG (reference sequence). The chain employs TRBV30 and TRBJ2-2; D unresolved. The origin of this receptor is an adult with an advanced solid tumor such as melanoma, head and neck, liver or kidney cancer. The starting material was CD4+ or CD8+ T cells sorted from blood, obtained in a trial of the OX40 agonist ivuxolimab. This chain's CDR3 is CAWNAGLGESYFRTGELFF. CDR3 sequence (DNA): TGTGCCTGGAACGCCGGATTGGGCGAGTCCTACTTCCGAACCGGGGAGCTGTTTTTT.